Shown below are 10 T cell receptor beta chains from a single sample sequenced in a study of identical twins. MiXCR, run by TCRdb on the 5' RACE reads, gives a single entry per CDR3 protein. The repertoire holds 300,000 to 400,000 distinct CDR3 sequences, more than 9% seen once, with 7.2% in the top ten. These data were also reused for a study on yellow fever vaccine responses in identical twins.

Sequenced sample: CD8+ T cells sorted from blood. These receptors originate from a woman between 18 and 30 years old in good health.

The chain has TRBV10-3 and TRBJ2-7; D tentatively reads TRBD1 or TRBD2 (6 bases each). Trimming pared 7 bases from V and 0 bases from J, leaving 10 bases between. The germline gives CDR1 ENHRY, CDR2 SYGVKD. This CDR3 contains 13 residues. The CDR3 DNA follows: TGTGCCATCAAGGGGGGTAGCTCCTACGAGCAGTACTTC. This encodes CAIKGGSSYEQYF.

The chain employs TRBV6-1 and TRBJ2-5, with D perhaps given as TRBD1 or TRBD2 (6 bases each). Germline V gene data show CDR1 as MNHNS and CDR2 as SASEGT. The CDR3 length is 13 residues. Trimming took 5 bases from V and 2 from J, leaving 9 bases between them. CDR3 amino acids: CASSQGRQETQYF. CDR3 DNA: TGTGCCAGCAGTCAGGGGAGGCAAGAGACCCAGTACTTC.

The V gene is TRBV6-1, the J gene TRBJ2-1; tentative D call: TRBD1 (6 bases). This CDR3 is 15 amino acids long. V was clipped by 7 bases and J by 4 bases, with 17 bases between them. CDR1 MNHNS and CDR2 SASEGT come from the germline V gene. The CDR3 is CASKGVGQNYNEQFF. The CDR3 nucleotides read TGTGCCAGCAAGGGGGTAGGGCAAAATTACAATGAGCAGTTCTTC.

This sequence joins TRBV5-4 and TRBJ2-7; TRBD2 might be the D (5 bases). The CDR3 spans 13 residues. The ends were cut back, 1 base at V and 5 bases at J, with 10 bases in the middle. Germline V gives CDR1 SGHNT, CDR2 YYREEE (reference sequence). CDR3 amino acids: CASSLSLGNEQYF. CDR3 bases: TGTGCCAGCAGCTTGTCACTAGGTAACGAGCAGTACTTC.

The chain links TRBV6-1 to TRBJ2-5, with 8 nucleotides matching TRBD1. CDR1 is MNHNS, CDR2 SASEGT, per germline. V gave up 5 bases and J gave up 5 bases; unmatched junction bases: 4. The CDR3 totals 13 residues. The CDR3 DNA reads as TGTGCCAGCAGTAATTACAGGGGGGAGACCCAGTACTTC. It codes for CASSNYRGETQYF.

The chain combines TRBV27 with TRBJ1-2, with 10 positions matching TRBD1. Germline V gene lookup returns CDR1 MNHEY and CDR2 SMNVEV (reference sequence). V shed 2 bases and J 4 bases; nucleotides not matched to a gene: 7. This CDR3 has 16 residues. CDR3 residues: CASSLHSGTGAYGYTF. DNA for the CDR3: TGTGCCAGCAGTTTACACTCCGGGACAGGGGCCTATGGCTACACCTTC.

At least ten counts were recorded for this clonotype. J is TRBJ2-3 and V is TRBV27; weak D call: TRBD2 (5 bases). The CDR3 is 11 amino acids. Looked up from germline, CDR1 is MNHEY and CDR2 is SMNVEV (reference sequence). V lost 8 bases and J 6 bases, leaving 9 bases between the germline ends. CDR3 region: CASLRGDTQYF. The CDR3 DNA reads as TGTGCCAGCCTCCGAGGGGATACGCAGTATTTT.

The V and J genes are TRBV5-5 and TRBJ1-1; D possibly corresponds to TRBD1 (6 bases). V dropped 4 bases and J dropped 1 base, with 11 bases sitting between them. The germline V gene encodes CDR1 SGHKS and CDR2 YYEKEE (reference sequence). The CDR3 has 14 amino acids. The CDR3 nucleotides read TGTGCCAGCAGCGCGGGACAAACGAACACTGAAGCTTTCTTT. It translates to CASSAGQTNTEAFF.

Only a few counts were recorded for this clonotype. The CDR3 DNA follows: TGTGCCACCAGCAGCCCGGACTACTCTAGCACAGATACGCAGTATTTT. Protein sequence: CATSSPDYSSTDTQYF. The V and J genes are TRBV15 and TRBJ2-3, with D maybe TRBD2 (6 bases). From germline, CDR1 is LNHNV and CDR2 YYDKDF (reference sequence). The CDR3 covers 16 residues. V was pared by 3 bases and J by 0 bases, with 13 bases between. Variable domain in full (rest from reference TRBV15 and TRBJ2-3): DAMVIQNPRYQVTQFGKPVTLSCSQTLNHNVMYWYQQKSSQAPKLLFHYYDKDFNNEADTPDNFQSRRPNTSFCFLDIRSPGLGDTAMYLCATSSPDYSSTDTQYFGPGTRLTVL.

Ten or more counts support this clonotype. This chain connects TRBV7-8 to TRBJ2-1; D possibly matches TRBD1 or TRBD2 (5 bases each). The CDR3 length is 18 residues. Germline CDR1 SGHVS, CDR2 FQNEAQ. V was pared by 5 bases and J by 2 bases, with 22 bases between. CDR3 sequence (DNA): TGTGCCAGCAGCCCAGAAGGGGTGTGGGAGACAACCTACAATGAGCAGTTCTTC. It yields the protein CASSPEGVWETTYNEQFF.